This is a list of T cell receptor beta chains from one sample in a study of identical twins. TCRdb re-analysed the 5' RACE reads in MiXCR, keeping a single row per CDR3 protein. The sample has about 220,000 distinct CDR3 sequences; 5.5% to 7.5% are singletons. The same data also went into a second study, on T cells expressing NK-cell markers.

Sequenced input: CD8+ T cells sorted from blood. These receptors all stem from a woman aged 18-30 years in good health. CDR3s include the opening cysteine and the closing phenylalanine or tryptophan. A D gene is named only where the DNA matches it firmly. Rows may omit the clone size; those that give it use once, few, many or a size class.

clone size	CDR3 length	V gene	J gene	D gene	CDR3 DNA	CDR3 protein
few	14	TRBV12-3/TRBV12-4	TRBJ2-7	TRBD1	TGTGCCAGCACCCTGGGGACAGGCCGCTACGAGCAGTACTTC	CASTLGTGRYEQYF
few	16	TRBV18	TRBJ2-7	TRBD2	TGTGCCAGCTCACCACCGGTTGCGGGGGGGCGAGGCGAGCAGTACTTC	CASSPPVAGGRGEQYF
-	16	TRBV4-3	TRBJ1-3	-	TGCGCCAGCAGCCAAGAACGGGCAGTCTCTGGAAACACCATATATTTT	CASSQERAVSGNTIYF
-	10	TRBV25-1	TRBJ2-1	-	TGTGCCAGCGGCGGGTGGGAGCAGTTCTTC	CASGGWEQFF
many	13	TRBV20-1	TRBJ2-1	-	TGCAGTCCCTTTGGCATTACCTACAATGAGCAGTTCTTC	CSPFGITYNEQFF
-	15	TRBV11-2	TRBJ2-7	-	TGTGCCAGCAGCCCTCCGATAGGAAGTGTCTACGAGCAGTACTTC	CASSPPIGSVYEQYF
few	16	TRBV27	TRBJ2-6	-	TGTGCCAGCAGTGCCGTACTAGATTCTGGGGCCAACGTCCTGACTTTC	CASSAVLDSGANVLTF
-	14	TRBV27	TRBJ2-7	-	TGTGCCAGCAGTTTATGGCCTGGATCGGGGGAGCAGTACTTC	CASSLWPGSGEQYF
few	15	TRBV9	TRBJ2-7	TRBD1	TGTGCCAGCAGCGTAGGGGACAGCGGCTCCTACGAGCAGTACTTC	CASSVGDSGSYEQYF
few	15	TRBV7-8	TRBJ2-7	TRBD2	TGTGCCAGCAGCCCCCCGGCTAGCGGTGACTACGAGCAGTACTTC	CASSPPASGDYEQYF
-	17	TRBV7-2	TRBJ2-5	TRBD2	TGTGCCAGCAGGATAGGACCCCTCAGCGGGAGGGTCGAGACCCAGTACTTC	CASRIGPLSGRVETQYF
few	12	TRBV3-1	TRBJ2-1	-	TGTGCCAGCTCTGATAGTTTAAATGAGCAGTTCTTC	CASSDSLNEQFF
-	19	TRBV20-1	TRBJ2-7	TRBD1	TGCAGTGGGTCGGGCCACCGGGACAGGGGCACCTTGAGCTCCTACGAGCAGTACTTC	CSGSGHRDRGTLSSYEQYF
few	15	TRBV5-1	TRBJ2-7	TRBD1	TGCGCCAGCAGCGCCGGGACAGGGGGGTTCCGCGAGCAGTACTTC	CASSAGTGGFREQYF
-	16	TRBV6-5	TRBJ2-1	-	TGTGCCAGCAGTTACTCGAGCACTAGAAAGGACAATGAGCAGTTCTTC	CASSYSSTRKDNEQFF
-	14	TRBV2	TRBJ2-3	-	TGTGCCAGCACGGAGGACACCCACACAGATACGCAGTATTTT	CASTEDTHTDTQYF
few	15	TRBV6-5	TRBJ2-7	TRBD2	TGTGCCAGCAGTTACTCGATACAGCGGGATAGCGAGCAGTACTTC	CASSYSIQRDSEQYF
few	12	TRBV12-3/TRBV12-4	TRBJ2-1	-	TGTGCCAGCAGTTCGGTTAACAATGAGCAGTTCTTC	CASSSVNNEQFF
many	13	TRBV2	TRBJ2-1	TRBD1	TGTGCCAGCACCCGGGACAGGGGGCAGGAGCAGTTCTTC	CASTRDRGQEQFF
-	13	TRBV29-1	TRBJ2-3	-	TGCAGCGTTGAGGACCAGATCACAGATACGCAGTATTTT	CSVEDQITDTQYF
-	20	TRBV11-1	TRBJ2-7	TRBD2	TGTGCCAGCAGCCCCGGGACAGCCTCCGGGACTAGCGGGGGGTATGGCGAGCAGTACTTC	CASSPGTASGTSGGYGEQYF
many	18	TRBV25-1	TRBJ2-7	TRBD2	TGTGCCACCCCGCTGCTCCAACTAGCGGGGGGGCTGAACTACGAGCAGTACTTC	CATPLLQLAGGLNYEQYF